This is a list of T cell receptor beta chains from one sample in a study of CD8 T cells in Susac syndrome. In TCRdb, the immunoSEQ multiplex PCR reads were re-called with MiXCR into one record per CDR3 protein. This repertoire shows about 200,000 distinct CDR3 sequences, nearly 95% found once; its top ten account for roughly 0.094%. Sequencing was done on a sample of CD4+ T cells from PBMCs. The receptor set was obtained from a human donor with multiple sclerosis. Both conserved end residues are part of each CDR3. A row's size may be missing; if present it is once, few, many or a size class.

12,TRBV29-1,NA,CSVDLQGQGQFF
14,TRBV9,NA,CASSVENNQETQYF
16,TRBV7-9,NA,CASSRTDPYSNQPQHF
14,TRBV27,NA,CASSQRGVTDTQYF
13,TRBV5-1,NA,CASMTSGTDTQYF
16,TRBV3-1,once,CASSPPLSGGPDTQYF
15,TRBV7-3,NA,CASSLTGQGEETQYF
17,TRBV7-2,NA,CASSLHITRIGADTQYF
15,TRBV18,NA,CASSPGLAGDYEQYF
17,TRBV20-1,NA,CSARALAGQGSGNTIYF
11,TRBV7-6,few,CASSTGSQQYF
16,TRBV29-1,NA,CSVGGLTGKPTYEQYF
15,TRBV9,NA,CASSVVGNSPNEQFF
13,TRBV20-1,NA,CSAGQMSQETQYF
18,TRBV9,NA,CASIPGTQRRPRTYEQYF
15,TRBV5-4,NA,CASSLGGSTSDTQYF
15,TRBV29-1,NA,CSVSPTGSSYNEQFF
15,TRBV6-2/TRBV6-3,NA,CASRFAGGSPYEQYF
13,TRBV30,NA,CAWDRDRNSPLHF
12,TRBV5-1,NA,CASSLRGVEQYF
13,TRBV7-2,NA,CASRSRQGIPPDF
13,TRBV11-2,once,CASSFGGSPGYTF
12,TRBV19,NA,CASVREENGYTF
13,TRBV24-1,NA,CATAGPGQETQYF